Below, 28 T cell receptor beta chains from the same sample are listed, as sequenced in a study of T cell repertoires in cytomegalovirus infection. TCRdb reprocessed the reads via MiXCR and lists one record per CDR3 protein. The sample contains almost 300,000 distinct CDR3 sequences, roughly a tenth of which appear only once. Sequenced: PBMCs. Receptors were obtained from a human donor in good health (CMV status not recorded). Some clones in this sample may be carry-over from other donors' samples.

This clonotype has a count of ten or more. The V call is TRBV7-3, the J call TRBJ2-5; the D gene is possibly TRBD2 (6 bases). The germline V and J ends were trimmed by 0 bases and 5 bases, with 13 bases remaining between them. The germline V gene has CDR1 SGHTA and CDR2 FQGTGA. The CDR3 runs to 15 residues. The CDR3 nucleotides read TGTGCCAGCAGCTTAACGGAGGGACCAGGGGAGACCCAGTACTTC. Translation gives CASSLTEGPGETQYF.

This clonotype came up many times. The V call is TRBV20-1, the J call TRBJ2-5; a weak D match, TRBD2 (5 bases). The germline V and J ends were trimmed by 4 bases and 2 bases, with 14 bases remaining between them. In germline, CDR1 is DFQATT, CDR2 SNEGSKA (reference sequence). The CDR3 has 14 amino acids. The CDR3 here is CSANPRAEQETQYF. CDR3 DNA sequence: TGCAGTGCTAACCCGAGGGCAGAGCAAGAGACCCAGTACTTC.

This clonotype was seen repeatedly, ten times or more. The gene calls are TRBV28 and TRBJ2-3, with TRBD2 as a possible D gene (6 bases). The ends were cut back, 3 bases at V and 0 bases at J, with 10 bases in the middle. This CDR3 has 15 residues. Germline assignment: CDR1 MDHEN and CDR2 SYDVKM. CDR3 DNA: TGTGCCAGCAGTTTTGTAGCGGCTAGCACAGATACGCAGTATTTT. It encodes CASSFVAASTDTQYF.

This clonotype appeared many times. The chain combines TRBV28 with TRBJ2-3; tentative D call: TRBD2 (5 bases). V gave up 3 bases and J gave up 2 bases, with 9 bases separating them. This CDR3 contains 14 residues. Germline CDR1 MDHEN, CDR2 SYDVKM. The CDR3 DNA is TGTGCCAGCAGTTTCCCGGGGTTCACAGATACGCAGTATTTT. It yields the protein CASSFPGFTDTQYF.

The V gene is TRBV28, the J gene TRBJ2-1, with TRBD2 matching over 9 bases. The length of the CDR3 is 16 residues. CDR1 is MDHEN, CDR2 SYDVKM, per germline. Trimming took 2 bases from V and 6 from J; bases not matched to a gene: 8. The CDR3 region is CASSLLASGGTNEQFF. Here the CDR3 DNA reads TGTGCCAGCAGTTTACTCGCCAGCGGGGGGACCAATGAGCAGTTCTTC.

V is TRBV19 and J is TRBJ2-1; 10 nucleotides align to TRBD1. This CDR3 region has 15 residues. Germline-derived CDR1 and CDR2 are LNHDA and SQIVND (reference sequence). The junction had 9 bases not matched to a gene; V was cut back by 6 bases and J by 7 bases. This CDR3 is CASRTGQGVRNEQFF. The CDR3 coding sequence is TGTGCCAGTAGAACCGGACAGGGGGTTAGAAATGAGCAGTTCTTC.

This clonotype was counted many times. V and J are TRBV7-2 and TRBJ1-5; tentatively, D is TRBD1 (5 bases). V lost 1 base, J lost 2 bases, and 9 bases lay in between. Looked up from germline, CDR1 is SGHTA and CDR2 is FQGNSA. The CDR3 is made up of 15 amino acids. The CDR3 spells CASSLVGGGNQPQHF. The CDR3 DNA sequence: TGTGCCAGCAGCTTAGTCGGGGGTGGCAATCAGCCCCAGCATTTT.

In this sample, this clonotype turned up many times. The rearrangement links TRBV7-2 to TRBJ1-2, with 7 nucleotides matching TRBD1. This CDR3 has 14 residues. CDR1 SGHTA and CDR2 FQGNSA come from the germline V gene. J lost 4 bases, V lost 5 bases, and 7 bases had no gene match. CDR3 coding DNA: TGTGCCAGCAGCCTATCGACAGGGAGCTATGGCTACACCTTC. It is translated as CASSLSTGSYGYTF.

There are many counts of this clonotype. The V and J genes are TRBV28 and TRBJ1-5; TRBD1 matches 7 bases. With 6 bases clipped from V and 7 bases from J, the junction kept 6 bases outside the gene matches. The germline V gene encodes CDR1 MDHEN and CDR2 SYDVKM. This CDR3 has 13 residues. The CDR3: CASRTGVGQPQHF. The DNA of the CDR3 is TGTGCCAGCAGAACAGGGGTTGGACAGCCCCAGCATTTT.

Many counts were recorded for this clonotype. The V and J genes are TRBV6-5 and TRBJ1-4; possible D gene TRBD1, 5 bases. The CDR3 spans 15 residues. Trimming stripped 0 bases from V and 7 bases from J, with 12 bases between. Germline V lookup: CDR1 MNHEY, CDR2 SVGAGI. The CDR3 reads CASSYSGGGSEKLFF. For the CDR3, the DNA is TGTGCCAGCAGTTACTCTGGCGGGGGTAGTGAAAAACTGTTTTTT.

The V gene is TRBV7-9, the J gene TRBJ2-1; the D call may be TRBD1 or TRBD2 (5 bases each). This CDR3 is built from 15 residues. Germline V gene lookup returns CDR1 SEHNR and CDR2 FQNEAQ (reference sequence). Trimming stripped 5 bases from V and 8 bases from J, with 19 bases between. The CDR3 coding sequence is TGTGCCAGCAGCGCCGGGACCCATAGTTGGGATGAGCAGTTCTTC. It yields the protein CASSAGTHSWDEQFF.

There are many counts of this clonotype. J is TRBJ1-4 and V is TRBV6-6; D is undetermined. This CDR3 is built from 13 residues. Trimming took 6 bases from V and 4 from J, leaving 9 bases between them. Per the germline V gene, CDR1 is MNHNY and CDR2 is SVGAGI (reference sequence). CDR3 coding DNA: TGTGCCAGCAGGATGGGTCATAATGAAAAACTGTTTTTT. Translation gives CASRMGHNEKLFF.

In this sample, this clonotype turned up many times. The chain couples TRBV28 to TRBJ1-2; 7 bases fit TRBD1. The CDR3 runs 12 residues. Germline V gives CDR1 MDHEN, CDR2 SYDVKM. Unmatched junction bases numbered 5, after V lost 6 bases and J lost 7 bases. The CDR3 reads CASSLGTVGYTF. The CDR3 bases are TGTGCCAGCAGCCTCGGGACAGTTGGCTACACCTTC.

The rearrangement joins TRBV4-3 to TRBJ1-1; D not certain. The ends were cut back, 0 bases at V and 4 bases at J, with 6 bases in the middle. Germline values: CDR1 LGHNA, CDR2 YSLEER. The CDR3 length is 13 residues. DNA for the CDR3: TGCGCCAGCAGCCAAGAGGAATTCACTGAAGCTTTCTTT. Translating gives CASSQEEFTEAFF.

This clonotype was seen more than once but under ten times. The chain combines TRBV5-4 with TRBJ1-2; 7 nucleotides line up with TRBD1. Germline-derived CDR1 and CDR2 are SGHNT and YYREEE (reference sequence). The CDR3 covers 13 residues. Trimming cost V 4 bases and J 5 bases; bases outside gene matches: 5. CDR3 DNA: TGTGCCAGCAGCGGGGACAGCTTTTATGGCTACACCTTC. It encodes CASSGDSFYGYTF.

This clonotype was detected a few times. The chain joins TRBV20-1 to TRBJ2-7; the D gene is possibly TRBD2 (6 bases). The V and J ends lost 0 bases and 0 bases respectively, with 12 bases between them. Germline lookup yields CDR1 DFQATT and CDR2 SNEGSKA (reference sequence). The length of the CDR3 is 15 residues. The CDR3 DNA sequence: TGCAGTGCTAGAGATAGGAGGGGTAGCTCCTACGAGCAGTACTTC. It codes for CSARDRRGSSYEQYF.

This clonotype was seen ten or more times. The chain links TRBV4-2 to TRBJ1-5; D gene ambiguous. V lost 0 bases, J lost 3 bases, and 6 bases lay in between. Germline CDR1 is LGHNA and CDR2 is YNFKEQ. The CDR3 is 14 amino acids. The chain's CDR3 is CASSQDRDNQPQHF. DNA of the CDR3: TGTGCCAGCAGCCAAGATAGGGACAATCAGCCCCAGCATTTT.

There are many counts of this clonotype. The J gene is TRBJ2-1, the V gene TRBV7-9, with 8 positions matching TRBD2. The CDR3 has 15 amino acids. V gave up 3 bases and J gave up 0 bases; unmatched junction bases: 1. In germline, CDR1 is SEHNR, CDR2 FQNEAQ (reference sequence). CDR3 residues: CASSFSGDSYNEQFF. CDR3 DNA: TGTGCCAGCAGCTTTAGCGGGGACTCCTACAATGAGCAGTTCTTC.

The chain combines TRBV2 with TRBJ2-7; D is ambiguous. V dropped 6 bases and J dropped 2 bases, with 8 bases sitting between them. The CDR3 length is 12 residues. The V gene's germline CDR1 is SNHLY and CDR2 FYNNEI. The CDR3 DNA reads TGTGCCAGCAGCTTTAAGGCCTACGAGCAGTACGTC. It translates to CASSFKAYEQYV.

This chain connects TRBV19 to TRBJ2-7, with D possibly being TRBD2 (5 bases). The CDR3 spans 15 residues. V lost 4 bases and J lost 2, with 15 bases in between. Per germline, CDR1 LNHDA and CDR2 SQIVND (reference sequence). As DNA, the CDR3 is TGTGCCAGTAGTACTCTCGGCGGGTCCACCTACGAGCAGTACTTC. It yields the protein CASSTLGGSTYEQYF.

This clonotype was counted at least ten times. The genes are TRBV7-2 and TRBJ2-1; D not certain. Germline CDR1 is SGHTA and CDR2 is FQGNSA. Trimming took 3 bases from V and 6 from J, leaving 15 bases between them. The CDR3 extends over 15 amino acids. The CDR3 DNA is TGTGCCAGCAGCTTCCAGTATAGCCCCTTCAATGAGCAGTTCTTC. This encodes CASSFQYSPFNEQFF.

Ten or more counts support this clonotype. This chain's CDR3 is CASSEANYRGIPEAFF. Here the CDR3 DNA reads TGTGCCAGCAGTGAAGCGAATTACAGGGGTATCCCTGAAGCTTTCTTT. The J gene is TRBJ1-1, the V gene TRBV2; 7 positions match TRBD1. Per germline, CDR1 SNHLY and CDR2 FYNNEI. V gave up 0 bases and J gave up 6 bases; unmatched junction bases: 10. CDR3 length: 16 amino acids.

This rearrangement joins TRBV7-9 to TRBJ2-2; D perhaps matches TRBD2 (5 bases). The CDR3 sequence is 15 residues long. Germline V CDR1 and CDR2: SEHNR, FQNEAQ (reference sequence). With 4 bases removed from V and 6 bases from J, the gap between germline ends came to 15 bases. The chain's CDR3 is CASSYHSRAAGELFF. In DNA form, the CDR3 reads TGTGCCAGCAGCTACCACTCGAGGGCCGCCGGGGAGCTGTTTTTT.

This clonotype was observed many times. The chain recombines TRBV20-1 with TRBJ2-4, with a tentative D call TRBD1 (6 bases). The CDR3 loop spans 19 amino acids. Germline V gene lookup returns CDR1 DFQATT and CDR2 SNEGSKA (reference sequence). V dropped 5 bases and J dropped 3 bases, with 29 bases sitting between them. CDR3 region: CSAASSVSVGRGGKNIQYF. In DNA, the CDR3 is TGCAGTGCTGCCTCCAGTGTATCAGTTGGAAGAGGGGGCAAAAACATTCAGTACTTC.

This clonotype appeared many times. The chain carries TRBV19 and TRBJ2-2; 11 nucleotides align to TRBD1. There are 18 residues in the CDR3. V lost 6 bases and J lost 3; bases outside the gene matches: 12. Germline V lookup: CDR1 LNHDA, CDR2 SQIVND (reference sequence). CDR3: CASRPALGTGGDTGELFF. CDR3 bases: TGTGCCAGTAGACCCGCCCTCGGGACAGGGGGTGACACCGGGGAGCTGTTTTTT.

This clonotype was picked up many times. The rearrangement links TRBV4-1 to TRBJ1-1; D remains unclear. CDR3 size: 16 residues. V gave up 1 base and J gave up 5 bases, with 17 bases separating them. The germline V gene encodes CDR1 MGHRA and CDR2 YSYEKL. Written as DNA, the CDR3 is TGCGCCAGCAGCCAAGTGAGCTTTAACATAGGGACTGAAGCTTTCTTT. Amino acids: CASSQVSFNIGTEAFF.

This clonotype has at least ten counts. The chain combines TRBV29-1 with TRBJ2-1, with 8 bases lining up with TRBD2. The junction had 8 bases not matched to a gene; V was cut back by 5 bases and J by 5 bases. The CDR3 has 14 residues. CDR1 and CDR2 from the germline V gene are SQVTM and ANQGSEA. DNA for the CDR3: TGCAGCGTTTTCGGGGGGGGCCAAAACAATGAGCAGTTCTTC. Its protein product is CSVFGGGQNNEQFF.

The V call is TRBV6-5, the J call TRBJ1-5; tentative D call: TRBD1 (6 bases). CDR3 length equals 15 residues. V was shortened by 10 bases and J by 2 bases, with 18 bases between the two germline ends. Germline V gives CDR1 MNHEY, CDR2 SVGAGI. The CDR3 loop reads CATGKQGRGNQPQHF. The CDR3 DNA is TGTGCCACGGGGAAACAGGGCAGGGGCAATCAGCCCCAGCATTTT.